A single sample is the source of the 25 T cell receptor beta chains below, sequenced in a study of early T cells in non-severe SARS-CoV-2 infection. TCRdb re-called the 5' RACE reads through MiXCR, storing one row per CDR3 protein. The table has tens of thousands of distinct CDR3 sequences, roughly 5.4% seen once. Sequencing was done on a sample of whole blood. Every receptor here comes from an adult who was a healthcare worker with PCR-confirmed SARS-CoV-2 infection or an uninfected control (not recorded which).

This clonotype came up a few times. Written as DNA, the CDR3 is TGTGCCAGCAGGTCTCCAATCGGTGGGACCCAGTACTTC. Translated: CASRSPIGGTQYF. V usage is TRBV3-1 and J usage is TRBJ2-5, with unresolved D. The CDR3 spans 13 residues. The ends were cut back, 6 bases at V and 7 bases at J, with 15 bases in the middle. Germline CDR1 is LGHDT and CDR2 is YNNKEL (reference sequence).

A note on this clonotype: A much larger clonotype is one base distant, so this may be a read error. In this CDR3 the conserved last residue, phenylalanine or tryptophan, is missing, so a read error is likely. The chain recombines TRBV18 with TRBJ1-1; possible D gene TRBD1, 5 bases. The CDR3 runs 15 residues. V was cut by 1 base and J by 2 bases, with 11 bases left in between. Per germline, CDR1 KGHSH and CDR2 LQKENI. The CDR3 reads CASSPRAGRNTEAFL. CDR3 nucleotide sequence: TGTGCCAGCTCACCACGTGCAGGGCGAAACACTGAAGCTTTCCTT.

In this sample, this clonotype turned up a few times. At one end the junction does not follow the germline gene, possibly because of a read error. The chain links TRBV6-1 to TRBJ1-1, with D maybe TRBD1 (6 bases). The germline V gene has CDR1 MNHNS and CDR2 SASEGT. This CDR3 contains 11 residues. The CDR3 DNA reads as TGTGCCAGCAGTTCGACAGGCCCTGGGGACTTT. This sequence encodes CASSSTGPGDF.

This clonotype came up a few times. J is TRBJ2-1 and V is TRBV12-3 or TRBV12-4; the D gene is possibly TRBD1 (6 bases). The germline V and J ends were trimmed by 5 bases and 11 bases, with 10 bases remaining between them. This CDR3 contains 11 residues. The CDR3 spells CASSPQGKQFF. For the CDR3, the DNA is TGTGCCAGCAGTCCTCAGGGGAAGCAGTTCTTC.

This clonotype was detected only a few times. The V call is TRBV9, the J call TRBJ2-1; 7 nucleotides line up with TRBD1. V lost 2 bases to trimming and J lost 4 bases; unmatched junction nucleotides: 6. The CDR3 has 15 residues. Per the germline V gene, CDR1 is SGDLS and CDR2 is YYNGEE. The CDR3 loop reads CASSVSGTDYNEQFF. CDR3 DNA: TGTGCCAGCAGCGTTTCCGGGACAGATTACAATGAGCAGTTCTTC.

This clonotype was counted ten times or more. The chain is built from TRBV20-1 and TRBJ2-7; 10 bases align to TRBD2. V shed 6 bases and J 3 bases; nucleotides not matched to a gene: 8. The CDR3 covers 14 residues. Germline V gene data show CDR1 as DFQATT and CDR2 as SNEGSKA (reference sequence). CDR3 protein: CSALSSGSIYEQYF. CDR3 DNA sequence: TGCAGTGCCCTCTCTAGCGGGAGTATCTACGAGCAGTACTTC.

This clonotype occurred a few times. This chain joins TRBV20-1 and TRBJ1-2, with 7 bases fitting TRBD1. CDR3 length: 14 amino acids. Losses at the gene ends were 5 bases for V and 3 bases for J; bases not matched to a gene: 9. Germline lookup yields CDR1 DFQATT and CDR2 SNEGSKA (reference sequence). The DNA of the CDR3 is TGCAGTGCTTTTACAGGGGAACGGTACTATGGCTACACCTTC. The encoded protein is CSAFTGERYYGYTF.

The chain links TRBV5-1 to TRBJ2-5; TRBD1 matches at 10 bases. Trimming removed 2 bases from V and 7 bases from J; junction bases left unmatched: 5. CDR3 length equals 14 residues. The germline CDR1 and CDR2 sequences are SGHRS and YFSETQ. The CDR3 region is CASSFGTGERTQYF. Here the CDR3 DNA reads TGCGCCAGCAGCTTTGGGACAGGGGAGCGGACCCAGTACTTC.

This clonotype was counted many times. The V and J genes are TRBV28 and TRBJ1-1; 9 bases agree with TRBD1. The CDR3 has 15 amino acids. V trimming: 5 bases; J trimming: 5 bases; junction bases outside the gene matches: 9. Germline CDR1 reads MDHEN; CDR2 reads SYDVKM. CDR3 sequence reads: CASSPPGQGRTEAFF. The CDR3 bases are TGTGCCAGCAGTCCCCCGGGACAGGGTAGAACTGAAGCTTTCTTT.

This clonotype was seen more than once but under ten times. The chain links TRBV7-3 to TRBJ2-1; D is perhaps TRBD2 (5 bases). V was pared by 4 bases and J by 8 bases, with 15 bases between. Germline assignment: CDR1 SGHTA and CDR2 FQGTGA. The CDR3 totals 14 residues. The CDR3 here is CASSSGLVPYEQFF. The CDR3, as DNA: TGTGCCAGCAGCTCCGGACTTGTCCCCTATGAGCAGTTCTTC.

This clonotype occurred many times. The V call is TRBV7-3, the J call TRBJ2-3; 8 nucleotides align to TRBD1. After removal of 6 bases from V and 2 bases from J, the junction contained 4 bases not matched to a gene. Looked up from germline, CDR1 is SGHTA and CDR2 is FQGTGA. The CDR3 covers 14 residues. CDR3 coding DNA: TGTGCCAGCAGTTCAGGGGGCAACACAGATACGCAGTATTTT. It codes for CASSSGGNTDTQYF.

The chain uses TRBV28 and TRBJ2-7; weak D call: TRBD2 (5 bases). The CDR3 sequence is 14 residues long. The V end lost 6 bases, the J end lost 7 bases, and 19 bases lay between the germline ends. Germline V gene data show CDR1 as MDHEN and CDR2 as SYDVKM. The CDR3 DNA follows: TGTGCCAGCAGAATAAATAGGTTCACTAGTGAGCAGTACTTC. Its translation is CASRINRFTSEQYF.

This clonotype was seen repeatedly, ten times or more. V gene TRBV2 combines with J gene TRBJ2-1, with TRBD1 identical over 7 bases. V shed 9 bases, J shed 5 bases, and the junction held 7 bases outside the gene matches. There are 13 residues in the CDR3. Germline CDR1 and CDR2: SNHLY and FYNNEI. This chain's CDR3 is CARTDRWNNEQFF. Written as DNA, the CDR3 is TGTGCCAGGACGGACAGGTGGAACAATGAGCAGTTCTTC.

The chain carries TRBV28 and TRBJ1-2; a weak D match, TRBD1 (6 bases). The ends were cut back, 8 bases at V and 2 bases at J, with 9 bases in the middle. This CDR3 is built from 12 residues. Per the germline V gene, CDR1 is MDHEN and CDR2 is SYDVKM. CDR3 sequence reads: CASHDRNYGYTF. As DNA, the CDR3 is TGTGCCAGCCACGACAGGAACTATGGCTACACCTTC.

This clonotype was seen only a few times. The chain links TRBV6-6 to TRBJ1-3; 10 positions agree with TRBD1. The trim removed 5 bases at V and 2 bases at J, leaving 3 bases unmatched. The CDR3 has 15 residues. Germline V gives CDR1 MNHNY, CDR2 SVGAGI (reference sequence). CDR3 amino acids: CASSRDRGPGNTIYF. DNA of the CDR3: TGTGCCAGCAGTCGAGACAGGGGGCCTGGAAACACCATATATTTT.

The sample holds a few counts of this clonotype. The chain employs TRBV27 and TRBJ2-1; a possible D gene is TRBD2 (5 bases). Trimming took off 7 bases at V and 5 bases at J, with 15 bases between the two ends. The CDR3 has 14 amino acids. The germline V gene encodes CDR1 MNHEY and CDR2 SMNVEV (reference sequence). The CDR3 DNA follows: TGTGCCAGCATTAGGTCTGGAGGTGACAATGAGCAGTTCTTC. Translating gives CASIRSGGDNEQFF.

This clonotype was counted at least ten times. This rearrangement joins TRBV27 to TRBJ1-5, with D possibly matching TRBD1 (5 bases). The CDR3 extends over 15 amino acids. V lost 0 bases and J 4 bases, leaving 10 bases between the germline ends. CDR1 and CDR2 from the germline V gene are MNHEY and SMNVEV (reference sequence). CDR3 nucleotides: TGTGCCAGCAGTTTATCGCTGGGGGGTAATCAGCCCCAGCATTTT. Translating gives CASSLSLGGNQPQHF.

This clonotype was observed at least ten times. The chain uses TRBV27 and TRBJ1-2; D unresolved. CDR3 length: 14 amino acids. Deletions cut 2 bases from V and 4 bases from J, with 11 bases between. The germline V gene encodes CDR1 MNHEY and CDR2 SMNVEV (reference sequence). The CDR3 DNA reads TGTGCCAGCAGTTTAGGTCCCTATCTCTATGGCTACACCTTC. Translation: CASSLGPYLYGYTF.

This clonotype was seen a few times. J is TRBJ2-3 and V is TRBV7-2; tentative D call: TRBD2 (6 bases). The ends were cut back, 1 base at V and 4 bases at J, with 6 bases in the middle. CDR3 length: 13 amino acids. Germline values: CDR1 SGHTA, CDR2 FQGNSA. In DNA, the CDR3 is TGTGCCAGCAGCTTAGGCGGGGCAGATACGCAGTATTTT. Its translation: CASSLGGADTQYF.

The table lists this clonotype with many counts. V and J are TRBV6-2 or TRBV6-3 and TRBJ2-2; 8 nucleotides align to TRBD2. Germline V CDR1 and CDR2: MNHEY, SVGEGT. CDR3 length: 21 amino acids. Unmatched junction bases numbered 18, after V lost 0 bases and J lost 3 bases. The CDR3 loop is CASSYSSLYSGRARDTGELFF. The CDR3 coding sequence is TGTGCCAGCAGTTACTCGAGCCTTTATTCCGGGAGGGCCAGGGACACCGGGGAGCTGTTTTTT.

Ten or more counts support this clonotype. The V and J genes are TRBV7-3 and TRBJ1-6; possible D gene TRBD1, 5 bases. The V end lost 1 base, the J end lost 10 bases, and 11 bases lay between the germline ends. This CDR3 is 14 amino acids long. The germline V gene has CDR1 SGHTA and CDR2 FQGTGA. CDR3 sequence (DNA): TGTGCCAGCAGCTTAAATATGGGGCGGTCACCCCTCCACTTT. Encoded protein: CASSLNMGRSPLHF.

This clonotype was detected ten times or more. The rearrangement links TRBV9 to TRBJ2-7, with D perhaps matching TRBD1 or TRBD2 (5 bases each). The CDR3 has 14 amino acids. V lost 0 bases and J lost 4, with 11 bases in between. In germline, CDR1 is SGDLS, CDR2 YYNGEE. The CDR3 DNA reads TGTGCCAGCAGCGTAGGGGACGGACCTTACGAGCAGTACTTC. It codes for CASSVGDGPYEQYF.

The chain couples TRBV27 to TRBJ2-3; weak D call: TRBD2 (6 bases). Deletions cut 6 bases from V and 8 bases from J, with 15 bases between. This CDR3 is built from 13 residues. Germline V gives CDR1 MNHEY, CDR2 SMNVEV (reference sequence). The CDR3 bases are TGTGCCAGCAGGACTAGAAACAGAGCTACGCAGTATTTT. This gives the protein CASRTRNRATQYF.

This clonotype was counted a few times. V gene TRBV20-1 combines with J gene TRBJ1-1, with 9 nucleotides matching TRBD1. The CDR3 loop spans 14 amino acids. Germline V gene sequence: CDR1 DFQATT, CDR2 SNEGSKA (reference sequence). Trimming at V came to 6 bases and at J to 11 bases, leaving 16 bases not matched to a gene. This CDR3 is CSATLQGAIRGAFF. CDR3 sequence (DNA): TGCAGTGCCACCCTACAGGGGGCTATCCGGGGTGCTTTCTTT.

This clonotype was seen many times. V usage is TRBV5-1 and J usage is TRBJ2-5, with 11 bases lining up with TRBD2. V was pared by 4 bases and J by 3 bases, with 8 bases of the junction left unmatched. The germline gives CDR1 SGHRS, CDR2 YFSETQ. The CDR3 is made up of 16 amino acids. The CDR3 nucleotides read TGCGCCAGCAGCCTCACCCCGGGACTAGCGGAAGAGACCCAGTACTTC. Protein product: CASSLTPGLAEETQYF.